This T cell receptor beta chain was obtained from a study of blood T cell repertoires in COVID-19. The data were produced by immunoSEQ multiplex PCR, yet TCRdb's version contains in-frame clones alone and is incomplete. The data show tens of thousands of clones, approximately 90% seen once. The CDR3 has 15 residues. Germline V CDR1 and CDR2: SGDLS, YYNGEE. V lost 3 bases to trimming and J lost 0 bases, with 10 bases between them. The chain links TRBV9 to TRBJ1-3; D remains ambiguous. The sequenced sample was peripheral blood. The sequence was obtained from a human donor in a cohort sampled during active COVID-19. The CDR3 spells CASSATISSGNTIYF. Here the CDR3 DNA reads TGTGCCAGCAGCGCAACAATCAGCTCTGGAAACACCATATATTTT.